The 21 T cell receptor beta chains below all came from one sample that was sequenced in a study of T cells after yellow fever vaccination. TCRdb re-called the 5' RACE reads through MiXCR, storing one row per CDR3 protein. The repertoire holds about 75,000 distinct CDR3 sequences, with 7.3% as singletons. Sequences were derived from CD8+ T cells sorted from PBMCs, sampled 10 days after the first yellow fever vaccination. The receptors derive from a man between 18 and 35 years old who received the YFV17D yellow fever vaccine.

This clonotype has ten or more counts. The chain uses TRBV6-5 and TRBJ1-1, with 10 nucleotides matching TRBD1. The CDR3 sequence is 15 residues long. Per the germline V gene, CDR1 is MNHEY and CDR2 is SVGAGI. Trimming removed 2 bases from V and 4 bases from J; junction bases left unmatched: 4. Here the CDR3 DNA reads TGTGCCAGCAGTTACGACAGGGGGCTGTTCACTGAAGCTTTCTTT. It specifies CASSYDRGLFTEAFF.

This clonotype was counted many times. J is TRBJ1-2 and V is TRBV9; D not certain. The CDR3 has 12 residues. Trimming removed 4 bases from V and 4 bases from J, with 8 bases in between. Germline V CDR1 and CDR2: SGDLS, YYNGEE. The CDR3 reads CASSPNSYGYTF. The CDR3 DNA is TGTGCCAGCAGCCCCAACAGCTATGGCTACACCTTC.

This clonotype was observed a handful of times. The chain employs TRBV7-9 and TRBJ2-5; maybe TRBD1 (6 bases). The CDR3 totals 14 residues. Trimming left V 5 bases short and J 2 bases short, with 12 bases between. CDR1 and CDR2 from the germline V gene are SEHNR and FQNEAQ (reference sequence). In DNA, the CDR3 is TGTGCCAGCAGCCCAGGGGCCAATCAAGAGACCCAGTACTTC. This codes for CASSPGANQETQYF.

This clonotype showed up many times. The CDR3 is CASSLAGTHEQYF. The CDR3 DNA sequence: TGCGCCAGCAGCTTGGCGGGGACCCACGAGCAGTACTTC. The chain joins TRBV5-1 to TRBJ2-7; D assignment may be TRBD1 or TRBD2 (5 bases each). Germline values: CDR1 SGHRS, CDR2 YFSETQ. The V end was cut by 0 bases, the J end by 5 bases, with 9 bases between. This CDR3 has 13 residues. Filled out from reference TRBV5-1 and TRBJ2-7, the complete variable domain reads KAGVTQTPRYLIKTRGQQVTLSCSPISGHRSVSWYQQTPGQGLQFLFEYFSETQRNKGNFPGRFSGRQFSNSRSEMNVSTLELGDSALYLCASSLAGTHEQYFGPGTRLTVT.

The table lists this clonotype with many counts. This chain uses TRBV4-3 with TRBJ2-3, with D unresolved. V shed 1 base and J shed 2 bases, with 10 bases lying between them. CDR1 is LGHNA and CDR2 is YSLEER in the germline V gene. The CDR3 has 15 residues. The CDR3 DNA reads as TGCGCCAGCAGCCAAGCCTCAGGAATCACAGATACGCAGTATTTT. Translation gives CASSQASGITDTQYF.

Many counts were recorded for this clonotype. The rearrangement links TRBV4-3 to TRBJ2-7; tentatively, D is TRBD2 (5 bases). V was pared by 0 bases and J by 3 bases, with 12 bases between. The germline CDR1 and CDR2 sequences are LGHNA and YSLEER. There are 15 residues in the CDR3. The CDR3 coding sequence is TGCGCCAGCAGCCAAGATATGTACAGCGGCTACGAGCAGTACTTC. This gives the protein CASSQDMYSGYEQYF.

The gene calls are TRBV6-1 and TRBJ1-1, with D perhaps matching TRBD1 (6 bases). Germline V gene data show CDR1 as MNHNS and CDR2 as SASEGT. Trimming cost V 7 bases and J 1 base, with 10 bases left between them. The CDR3 has 13 residues. CDR3 DNA: TGTGCCAGCAAAGGACAGCCGAACACTGAAGCTTTCTTT. Its protein product is CASKGQPNTEAFF.

This clonotype was recorded a few times. This chain joins TRBV27 and TRBJ2-1; TRBD2 might be the D (5 bases). Germline V gene sequence: CDR1 MNHEY, CDR2 SMNVEV (reference sequence). Trimming left V 2 bases short and J 2 bases short, with 16 bases between. This CDR3 is 17 amino acids long. The CDR3 nucleotides read TGTGCCAGCAGTTTACCTACCAGGCGAGGGACCTACAATGAGCAGTTCTTC. Its translation: CASSLPTRRGTYNEQFF.

This clonotype was observed at least ten times. This rearrangement joins TRBV4-1 to TRBJ2-3, with unresolved D. CDR3 length equals 14 residues. V was cut by 8 bases and J by 5 bases, with 17 bases left in between. Germline CDR1 MGHRA, CDR2 YSYEKL. This CDR3 is CASGLRPQEDTQYF. As DNA, the CDR3 is TGCGCCAGCGGCCTTCGGCCCCAGGAAGATACGCAGTATTTT.

This clonotype was seen ten or more times. V gene TRBV7-3 combines with J gene TRBJ2-1; possibly TRBD1 for D (5 bases). Trimming cost V 5 bases and J 0 bases, with 8 bases left between them. Germline V gives CDR1 SGHTA, CDR2 FQGTGA. This CDR3 contains 14 residues. In DNA, the CDR3 is TGTGCCAGCAGCCAGGGCGGCTCCTACAATGAGCAGTTCTTC. Translation gives CASSQGGSYNEQFF.

This clonotype was detected many times. Written as DNA, the CDR3 is TGTGCCAGCAGCCCGTGGGCCTCAGCAAGGAACACTGAAGCTTTCTTT. Protein: CASSPWASARNTEAFF. The chain recombines TRBV12-3 or TRBV12-4 with TRBJ1-1; D call uncertain. V was clipped by 6 bases and J by 1 base, with 18 bases between them. The CDR3 is 16 amino acids.

Notes on this clonotype: One base away lies a much larger clone, so this may be a sequencing read error. This chain joins TRBV6-2 or TRBV6-3 and TRBJ2-3; 11 nucleotides line up with TRBD2. CDR1 is MNHEY and CDR2 is SVGEGT in the germline V gene. J lost 3 bases, V lost 6 bases, and 8 bases had no gene match. The length of the CDR3 is 16 residues. This chain's CDR3 is CASSPTSGNGTDTQYF. CDR3 coding DNA: TGTGCCAGCAGCCCGACTAGCGGGAATGGGACAGATACGCAGTATTTT.

The rearrangement uses TRBV19 and TRBJ1-1; no clear D gene. Trimming took 4 bases from V and 1 from J, leaving 7 bases between them. Germline V CDR1 and CDR2: LNHDA, SQIVND (reference sequence). This CDR3 has 13 amino acids. The CDR3 loop reads CASSKGRNTEAFF. CDR3 sequence (DNA): TGTGCCAGTAGTAAGGGTCGGAACACTGAAGCTTTCTTT.

This clonotype showed up just a few times. This chain uses TRBV11-2 with TRBJ2-2; tentatively, D is TRBD1 or TRBD2 (6 bases each). V shed 2 bases and J shed 5 bases, with 15 bases lying between them. CDR1 SGHAT and CDR2 FQNNGV come from the germline V gene. The CDR3 has 16 amino acids. The CDR3 here is CASSLRGRGLTGELFF. The CDR3 region has the DNA TGTGCCAGCAGCTTACGGGGGCGAGGGTTGACCGGGGAGCTGTTTTTT.

The chain joins TRBV5-1 to TRBJ2-7; 7 nucleotides align to TRBD1. V dropped 1 base and J dropped 3; count of bases not matched to a gene: 7. Germline V lookup: CDR1 SGHRS, CDR2 YFSETQ. This CDR3 is 15 amino acids long. Here the CDR3 DNA reads TGCGCCAGCAGCTTGCTCCAGGACAGGTACTACGAGCAGTACTTC. This encodes CASSLLQDRYYEQYF. Filled out from reference TRBV5-1 and TRBJ2-7, the complete variable domain reads KAGVTQTPRYLIKTRGQQVTLSCSPISGHRSVSWYQQTPGQGLQFLFEYFSETQRNKGNFPGRFSGRQFSNSRSEMNVSTLELGDSALYLCASSLLQDRYYEQYFGPGTRLTVT.

This clonotype was recorded a few times. The rearrangement uses TRBV6-2 or TRBV6-3 and TRBJ2-3, with 9 nucleotides matching TRBD2. Germline V gene sequence: CDR1 MNHEY, CDR2 SVGEGT. The V gene end was trimmed by 7 bases and the J gene end by 5 bases; junction bases not matched to a gene: 7. The CDR3 is 14 amino acids. CDR3 sequence reads: CASTPGLAGDTQYF. For the CDR3, the DNA is TGTGCCAGCACCCCGGGACTAGCAGGAGATACGCAGTATTTT.

This clonotype was counted at least ten times. The chain has TRBV4-1 and TRBJ2-5; 7 nucleotides line up with TRBD1. CDR3 length: 15 amino acids. Germline assignment: CDR1 MGHRA and CDR2 YSYEKL. V lost 2 bases to trimming and J lost 2 bases; unmatched junction nucleotides: 5. CDR3 bases: TGCGCCAGCAGCCAATTTTCAGGGGGTCAAGAGACCCAGTACTTC. Translating it yields CASSQFSGGQETQYF.

In this sample, this clonotype turned up many times. V is TRBV4-2 and J is TRBJ2-1, with 10 bases matching TRBD1. From germline, CDR1 is LGHNA and CDR2 YNFKEQ. The CDR3 covers 15 residues. With 3 bases clipped from V and 7 bases from J, the junction kept 6 bases outside the gene matches. The CDR3 nucleotides are TGTGCCAGCAGCCACCCCGGGACAGGGGCAAATGAGCAGTTCTTC. This sequence encodes CASSHPGTGANEQFF.

The sample holds a few counts of this clonotype. The V gene is TRBV6-2 or TRBV6-3, the J gene TRBJ1-2; D is unresolved. The CDR3 has 13 residues. CDR1 and CDR2 (germline): MNHEY, SVGEGT. Trimming cost V 7 bases and J 8 bases, with 17 bases left between them. The CDR3 loop is CASTSSGPVGYTF. Here the CDR3 DNA reads TGTGCCAGCACCTCTTCAGGACCGGTCGGCTACACCTTC.

This clonotype was observed a few times. For the CDR3, the DNA is TGTGCCAGCAGCCGAGCGCAGGGAATGAACACTGAAGCTTTCTTT. Amino acid sequence: CASSRAQGMNTEAFF. This chain links TRBV7-9 with TRBJ1-1; perhaps TRBD1 as D (5 bases). The CDR3 has 15 amino acids. Trimming left V 5 bases short and J 0 bases short, with 13 bases between. Germline V gene data show CDR1 as SEHNR and CDR2 as FQNEAQ (reference sequence).

This clonotype was seen at least ten times. The V call is TRBV20-1, the J call TRBJ2-3; 9 nucleotides align to TRBD2. V was pared by 0 bases and J by 0 bases, with 4 bases of the junction left unmatched. Looked up from germline, CDR1 is DFQATT and CDR2 is SNEGSKA (reference sequence). This CDR3 region has 16 residues. In DNA form, the CDR3 reads TGCAGTGCTAGAGATCGACTAGCGGCGAGCACAGATACGCAGTATTTT. Protein: CSARDRLAASTDTQYF.